These 3 T cell receptor beta chains were all obtained from the same sample, sequenced in a study of identical twins. One entry per CDR3 protein results from TCRdb running MiXCR on the 5' RACE reads. The table lists 500,000 to 600,000 distinct CDR3 sequences, less than 25% of them singletons. The sample also formed part of further work on T cells expressing NK-cell markers.

Sequenced input: CD4+ T cells sorted from blood. The source is a woman between 18 and 29 years old in good health.

V is TRBV7-2 and J is TRBJ2-3, with 8 bases lining up with TRBD2. After removal of 4 bases from V and 11 bases from J, the junction contained 17 bases not matched to a gene. The CDR3 is made up of 16 amino acids. CDR1 SGHTA and CDR2 FQGNSA come from the germline V gene. This CDR3 reads CASSSRGLDKGIGQYF. The CDR3 region has the DNA TGTGCCAGCAGCTCCCGGGGACTAGATAAGGGTATAGGGCAGTATTTT.

This clonotype has just a few counts. This chain uses TRBV30 with TRBJ2-1; the D gene could be TRBD1 or TRBD2 (5 bases each). V lost 0 bases to trimming and J lost 5 bases, with 17 bases between them. This CDR3 is built from 16 residues. CDR1 GTSNPN and CDR2 SVGIG come from the germline V gene (reference sequence). CDR3 DNA: TGTGCCTGGAGTGTAGTCGGGGCATCTACTGACAATGAGCAGTTCTTC. Translated, it gives CAWSVVGASTDNEQFF.

V usage is TRBV9 and J usage is TRBJ2-2; 9 bases line up with TRBD2. The CDR3 spans 16 residues. The junction had 4 bases not matched to a gene; V was cut back by 0 bases and J by 4 bases. CDR1 is SGDLS and CDR2 is YYNGEE in the germline V gene. The CDR3 DNA sequence: TGTGCCAGCAGCGTAGAGGCGGGAGGGGTCACCGGGGAGCTGTTTTTT. Translated, it gives CASSVEAGGVTGELFF.